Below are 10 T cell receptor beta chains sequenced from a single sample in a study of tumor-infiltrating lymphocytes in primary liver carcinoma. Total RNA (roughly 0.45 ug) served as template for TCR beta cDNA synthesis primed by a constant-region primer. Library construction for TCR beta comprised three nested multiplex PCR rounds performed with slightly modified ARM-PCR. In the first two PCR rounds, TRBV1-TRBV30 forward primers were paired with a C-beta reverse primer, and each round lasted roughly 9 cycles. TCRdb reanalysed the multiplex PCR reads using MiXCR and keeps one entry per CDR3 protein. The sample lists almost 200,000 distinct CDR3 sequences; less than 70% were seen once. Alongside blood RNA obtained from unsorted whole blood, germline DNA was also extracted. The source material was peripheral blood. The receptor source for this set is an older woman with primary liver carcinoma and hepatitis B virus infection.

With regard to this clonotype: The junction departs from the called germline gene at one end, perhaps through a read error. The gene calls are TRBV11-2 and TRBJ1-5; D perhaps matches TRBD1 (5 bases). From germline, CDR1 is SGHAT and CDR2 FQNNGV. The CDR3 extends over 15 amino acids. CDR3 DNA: TGTGCCAGCAGCTTAGGTCCAAGGGGCAATCTGCCCCAGCATTTC. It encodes CASSLGPRGNLPQHF.

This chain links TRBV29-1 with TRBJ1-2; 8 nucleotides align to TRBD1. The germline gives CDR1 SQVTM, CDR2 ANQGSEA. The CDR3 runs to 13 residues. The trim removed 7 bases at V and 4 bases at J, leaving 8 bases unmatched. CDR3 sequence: CSAPDRDTYGYTF. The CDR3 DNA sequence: TGCAGCGCTCCGGACAGGGATACCTATGGCTACACCTTC.

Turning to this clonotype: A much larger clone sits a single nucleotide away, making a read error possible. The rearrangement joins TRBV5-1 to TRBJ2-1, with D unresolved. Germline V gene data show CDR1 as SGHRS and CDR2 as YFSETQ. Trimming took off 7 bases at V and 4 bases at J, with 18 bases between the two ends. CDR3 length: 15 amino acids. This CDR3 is CASRPQLDEYNEQFF. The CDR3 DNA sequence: TGCGCCAGCCGCCCCCAGCTAGACGAGTACAATGAGCAGTTCTTC.

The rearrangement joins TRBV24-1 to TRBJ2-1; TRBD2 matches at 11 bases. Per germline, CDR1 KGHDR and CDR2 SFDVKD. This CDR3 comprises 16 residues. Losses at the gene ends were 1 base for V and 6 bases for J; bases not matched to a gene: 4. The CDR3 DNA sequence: TGTGCCACCAGTGATTTACTAGCGGGAGCGGGCAATGAGCAGTTCTTC. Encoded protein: CATSDLLAGAGNEQFF.

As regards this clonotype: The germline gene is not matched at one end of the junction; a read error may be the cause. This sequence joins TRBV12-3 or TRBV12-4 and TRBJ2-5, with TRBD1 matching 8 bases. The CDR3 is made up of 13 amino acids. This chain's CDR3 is CASSTDRARTQNF. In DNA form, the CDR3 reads TGTGCCAGCAGTACGGACAGGGCCAGGACCCAGAACTTC.

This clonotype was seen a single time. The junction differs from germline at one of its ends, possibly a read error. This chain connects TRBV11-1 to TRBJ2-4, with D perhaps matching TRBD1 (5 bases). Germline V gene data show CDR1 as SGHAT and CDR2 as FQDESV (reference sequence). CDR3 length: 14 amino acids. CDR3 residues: CGSSPRQRLNIQYF. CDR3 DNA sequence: TGTGGCAGCAGCCCTCGACAGCGTCTGAACATTCAGTACTTC.

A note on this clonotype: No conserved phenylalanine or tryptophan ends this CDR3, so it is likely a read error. The CDR3 sequence is CASSLEGGTIGEQFL. CDR3 DNA: TGTGCCAGCAGCTTAGAGGGAGGGACTATCGGTGAGCAGTTCCTC. This chain connects TRBV11-2 to TRBJ2-1; 7 bases line up with TRBD2. This CDR3 is built from 15 residues. Trimming removed 0 bases from V and 9 bases from J; junction bases left unmatched: 8. Per germline, CDR1 SGHAT and CDR2 FQNNGV.

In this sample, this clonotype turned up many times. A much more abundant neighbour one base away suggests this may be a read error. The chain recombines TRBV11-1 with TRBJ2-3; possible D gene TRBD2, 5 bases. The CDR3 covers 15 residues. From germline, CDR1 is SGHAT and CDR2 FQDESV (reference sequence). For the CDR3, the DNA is TGTGTCAGCAGCTTAGCGCTCCTGGACACAGATACGCAGTATTTT. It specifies CVSSLALLDTDTQYF.

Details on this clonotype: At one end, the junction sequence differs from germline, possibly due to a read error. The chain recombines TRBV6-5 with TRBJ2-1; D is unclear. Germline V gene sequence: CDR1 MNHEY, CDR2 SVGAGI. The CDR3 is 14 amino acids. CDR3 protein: CAGSYSMYYNEQFF. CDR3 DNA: TGTGCCGGCAGTTACTCGATGTATTACAATGAGCAGTTCTTC.

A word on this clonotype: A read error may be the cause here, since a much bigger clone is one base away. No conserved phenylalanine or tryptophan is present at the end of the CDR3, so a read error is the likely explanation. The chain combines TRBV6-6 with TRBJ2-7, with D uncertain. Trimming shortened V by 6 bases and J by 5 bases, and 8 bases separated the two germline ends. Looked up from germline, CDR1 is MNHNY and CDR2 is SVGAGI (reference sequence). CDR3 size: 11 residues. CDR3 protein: CASSHSHEQYS. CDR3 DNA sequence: TGTGCCAGCAGCCACTCTCACGAGCAGTACTCC.